This T cell receptor beta chain was documented in a study of blood T cell repertoires in COVID-19 (dated by TCRdb to the early 2020s). About the study as a whole: ImmuneRACE Cohort 3 recovered participants were defined by two consecutive negative NP/OP PCR tests, healthcare professional clearance, or symptom resolution. Collaborator samples came from the United States, Italy and Spain and covered acute and convalescent phases of COVID-19. The material from the prospective study consisted of cDNA or gDNA derived from T cells, B-cell-depleted T cells, or PBMCs. The dataset comprised deeply sampled blood TCRbeta repertoires from subjects exposed to, actively infected with, or recovered from COVID-19. The repertoires were released in a freely available public database meant as a resource for research on the immune response to SARS-CoV-2. The samples were drawn from the first 160 participants of the ongoing ImmuneRACE study and from under 1,500 subjects provided by 6 global collaborators. A de-identified subject ID, COVID-19 status, age in years and sex were almost always included in the sample metadata. Where available, HLA class I and class II types were obtained from metadata supplied by the sample provider rather than from assay-based typing. General findings and caveats noted by the study authors: Clinical and demographic metadata were provided uncurated, with the amount varying by source and participant.

Enrolling through a virtual design, the prospective study's participants ranged in age from roughly 18 to 89 years and lived across 24 United States geographic areas. To assign participants to cohorts, the prospective study relied on clinical history that participants themselves reported in a screening survey and a study questionnaire. Each participant in the prospective study had whole blood, serum and a nasopharyngeal or oropharyngeal swab collected by mobile phlebotomists. Over a roughly 2-month period, participants in the prospective study had the option of providing additional blood draws and questionnaires. Before DNA extraction, prospective study blood samples were shipped either frozen or at room temperature. The CDR3 goes from the cysteine to the phenylalanine over 15 residues. Kept here is only the CDR3 DNA, which spans 45 bases and is read in frame from base 1. CDR1 and CDR2, looked up from the germline V gene (reference sequence), are SEHNR and FQNEAQ. V ends up 5 bases short and J 2 bases short, with an unmatched junction base count of 8.

This clone appeared a single time. Its antigen remains undetermined. No base quality values were provided; no much bigger clone lies one nucleotide off. The immunoSEQ Assay, a bias-controlled multiplex PCR, was used to amplify TCRbeta CDR3 regions from genomic DNA. In the source study's methods: Nucleated cell counts per sample were estimated from amplification of reference gene primers within the assay. Sequence reads were collapsed and filtered to measure the absolute abundance of every unique TCRbeta CDR3 rearrangement. For each sample, productive Simpson clonality was calculated as the square root of Simpson's diversity index across productive rearrangements. TCRdb holds this immuneACCESS table with in-frame rearrangements only. Some clones are missing; in checked studies, unresolved V genes explain under half, and the rest has no known cause. That table gives V, J and clone size, and the DNA gave D and trimming. This sample comprises some 200,000 clones, 85% to 90% of them detected only once. In total, the top ten clones hold about 3.1% of the sample.

In this chain, TRBV7-9 is recombined with TRBJ2-7, and TRBD1 matches 8 of the central bases. The sample taken for sequencing was PBMCs or T cells enriched from blood (not recorded which). The sequence derives from a woman aged 45 to 65 in a cohort exposed to, infected with or recovered from COVID-19 (not recorded which). This receptor has the CDR3 CASSRQGSVTYEQYF. In nucleotide form, the sequence is TGTGCCAGCAGCCGACAGGGGTCCGTTACCTACGAGCAGTACTTC. Reference TRBV7-9 and TRBJ2-7 proteins supply the regions before and after the CDR3; the full variable domain is: DTGVSQNPRHKITKRGQNVTFRCDPISEHNRLYWYRQTLGQGPEFLTYFQNEAQLEKSRLLSDRFSAERPKGSFSTLEIQRTEQGDSAMYLCASSRQGSVTYEQYFGPGTRLTVT.